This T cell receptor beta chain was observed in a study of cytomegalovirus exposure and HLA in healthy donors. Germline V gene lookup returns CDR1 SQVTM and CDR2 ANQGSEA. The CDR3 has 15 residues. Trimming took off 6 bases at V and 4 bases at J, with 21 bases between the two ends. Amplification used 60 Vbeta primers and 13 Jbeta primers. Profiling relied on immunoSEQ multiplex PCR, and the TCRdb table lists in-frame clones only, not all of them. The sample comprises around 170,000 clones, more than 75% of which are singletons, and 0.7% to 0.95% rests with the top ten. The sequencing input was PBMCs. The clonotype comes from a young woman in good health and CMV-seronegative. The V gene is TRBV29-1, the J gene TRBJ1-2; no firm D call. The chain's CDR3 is CSVPLYTSVRYGYTF. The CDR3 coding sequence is TGCAGCGTGCCGTTATACACCTCAGTCCGCTATGGCTACACCTTC.